This is a list of T cell receptor beta chains from one sample in a study of cytomegalovirus exposure and HLA in healthy donors. Measured with immunoSEQ multiplex PCR; TCRdb has only the in-frame clones, and not every one. The sample contains about 200,000 clones, about 86% of which appear only once. The material sequenced was PBMCs. These receptors were collected from a woman aged 25-40 years in good health and CMV-seronegative. Each CDR3 is given with its conserved first and last residue. The D gene is left open where the match is weak. The listing skips clone size in some rows; elsewhere it reads once, few, many or a size class.

>NA|TRBD1|TRBV9|TRBJ2-5
CASSLGQGAWETQYF
TGTGCCAGCAGCCTTGGACAGGGAGCTTGGGAGACCCAGTACTTC
>NA|TRBD1|TRBV4-2|TRBJ2-7
CASSQEARGHEQYF
TGTGCCAGCAGCCAAGAAGCCAGGGGGCACGAGCAGTACTTC
>NA|TRBD1|TRBV29-1|TRBJ1-2
CSVRSGGGYTF
TGCAGCGTTAGATCAGGGGGCGGCTACACCTTC
>NA|NA|TRBV5-6|TRBJ2-1
CASSRLTGSTYNEQFF
TGTGCCAGCAGTAGACTTACCGGGTCCACCTACAATGAGCAGTTCTTC
>NA|TRBD2|TRBV27|TRBJ2-1
CASSLFGGREIYNEQFF
TGTGCCAGCAGTTTATTCGGGGGGAGGGAGATTTACAATGAGCAGTTCTTC
>NA|TRBD2|TRBV6-1|TRBJ2-1
CASRRAPGGEQFF
TGTGCCAGCAGGAGGGCACCGGGAGGTGAGCAGTTCTTC
>NA|NA|TRBV29-1|TRBJ1-3
CSVSGTVSGNTIYF
TGCAGCGTTAGCGGGACCGTCTCTGGAAACACCATATATTTT
>NA|NA|TRBV25-1|TRBJ2-7
CASSEYETACDEQYF
TGTGCCAGCAGTGAATATGAAACAGCCTGTGACGAGCAGTACTTC
>once|NA|TRBV5-1|TRBJ2-2
CASSTTGKTGELFF
TGCGCCAGCAGCACCACAGGGAAAACCGGGGAGCTGTTTTTT
>NA|NA|TRBV10-3|TRBJ1-6
CAISVNRADSPLHF
TGTGCCATCAGTGTAAACAGGGCTGATTCACCCCTCCACTTT
>NA|NA|TRBV5-4|TRBJ2-1
CASSLGGITSYNEQFF
TGTGCCAGCAGCTTGGGAGGGATCACCTCCTACAATGAGCAGTTCTTC
>once|TRBD2|TRBV5-1|TRBJ2-7
CASSLAPSGRAPYEQYF
TGCGCCAGCAGCTTGGCCCCTAGCGGGAGGGCCCCCTACGAGCAGTACTTC
>NA|NA|TRBV7-9|TRBJ2-7
CASSTWGVGGEQYF
TGTGCCAGCAGCACATGGGGGGTCGGGGGAGAGCAGTACTTC
>NA|TRBD2|TRBV7-8|TRBJ2-1
CASSLGLAGPLRFF
TGTGCCAGCAGCTTAGGTCTAGCGGGACCCCTACGGTTCTTC
>NA|TRBD1|TRBV6-1|TRBJ1-1
CASSGATGGTEAFF
TGTGCCAGCAGTGGGGCAACAGGGGGCACTGAAGCTTTCTTT
>NA|NA|TRBV6-5|TRBJ1-2
CASSQPGSYGYTF
TGTGCCAGCAGTCAACCCGGGTCCTATGGCTACACCTTC
>NA|NA|TRBV4-1|TRBJ1-2
CASSQDAQLQGNYGYTF
TGCGCCAGCAGCCAAGATGCCCAATTGCAGGGGAATTATGGCTACACCTTC
>NA|TRBD1|TRBV6-5|TRBJ2-2
CASKTLGTATGELFF
TGTGCCAGCAAGACTTTGGGGACAGCCACCGGGGAGCTGTTTTTT
>NA|NA|TRBV28|TRBJ1-2
CASRASGVTNYGYTF
TGTGCCAGCAGAGCCTCAGGGGTCACTAACTATGGCTACACCTTC
>NA|TRBD2|TRBV6-1|TRBJ2-5
CASGAGVWETQYF
TGTGCCAGCGGGGCGGGAGTTTGGGAGACCCAGTACTTC
>NA|NA|TRBV5-1|TRBJ2-3
CASSLAPADTQYF
TGCGCCAGCAGCTTGGCTCCGGCAGATACGCAGTATTTT
>NA|TRBD1|TRBV9|TRBJ1-1
CASSPSLQGANTEAFF
TGTGCCAGCAGCCCATCCCTCCAGGGGGCTAACACTGAAGCTTTCTTT
>NA|TRBD2|TRBV7-2|TRBJ2-3
CASSLRGGISTDTQYF
TGTGCCAGCAGCTTAAGGGGAGGGATTAGCACAGATACGCAGTATTTT
>NA|NA|TRBV19|TRBJ1-5
CASSIGWQPQHF
TGTGCCAGTAGTATTGGCTGGCAGCCCCAGCATTTT
>NA|NA|TRBV21-1|TRBJ2-5
CASRPSGPNKETQYF
TGTGCCAGCCGCCCTAGCGGTCCAAACAAAGAGACCCAGTACTTC
>once|TRBD1|TRBV7-9|TRBJ1-2
CASSARTGANYGYTF
TGTGCCAGCAGCGCCCGGACAGGGGCCAACTATGGCTACACCTTC
>NA|NA|TRBV6-6|TRBJ2-1
CASRTGSYNEQFF
TGTGCCAGCAGGACCGGGTCCTACAATGAGCAGTTCTTC
>NA|NA|TRBV4-1|TRBJ2-5
CASSQDITGKETQYF
TGCGCCAGCAGCCAAGATATTACGGGTAAAGAGACCCAGTACTTC
>NA|NA|TRBV27|TRBJ1-1
CASSLFPGNTEAFF
TGTGCCAGCAGTTTGTTCCCGGGGAACACTGAAGCTTTCTTT
>NA|NA|TRBV5-8|TRBJ2-5
CASSLAGGQPGETQYF
TGTGCCAGCAGCTTAGCAGGGGGGCAGCCTGGGGAGACCCAGTACTTC
>NA|NA|TRBV7-3|TRBJ2-1
CASSLTGTYNEQFF
TGTGCCAGCAGCTTAACCGGGACTTACAATGAGCAGTTCTTC
>NA|NA|TRBV5-1|TRBJ2-1
CASSTIDREHNEQFF
TGCGCCAGCAGCACCATTGACCGGGAGCACAATGAGCAGTTCTTC
>NA|NA|TRBV6-1|TRBJ2-1
CASSEEGSGYNEQFF
TGTGCCAGCAGTGAAGAAGGAAGCGGGTACAATGAGCAGTTCTTC
>NA|NA|TRBV5-1|TRBJ2-7
CASRTDYYSYEQYF
TGCGCCAGCAGGACGGACTACTATTCCTACGAGCAGTACTTC
>NA|TRBD2|TRBV11-2|TRBJ2-3
CASSLFAGGADTQYF
TGTGCCAGCAGCTTGTTTGCGGGAGGGGCAGATACGCAGTATTTT
>NA|NA|TRBV6-5|TRBJ2-2
CASRSAGELFF
TGTGCCAGCAGGTCCGCCGGGGAGCTGTTTTTT
>NA|NA|TRBV7-9|TRBJ1-4
CASSADMNEKLFF
TGTGCCAGCAGCGCAGACATGAATGAAAAACTGTTTTTT
>NA|NA|TRBV6-5|TRBJ2-7
CASSLDRNSYEQYF
TGTGCCAGCAGTCTTGACAGGAATTCCTACGAGCAGTACTTC
>NA|TRBD1|TRBV18|TRBJ1-2
CASSPGTGENYGYTF
TGTGCCAGCTCACCCGGAACAGGGGAGAACTATGGCTACACCTTC
>once|TRBD2|TRBV9|TRBJ2-7
CASRVAGGASYEQYF
TGTGCCAGCAGAGTAGCGGGAGGGGCCTCCTACGAGCAGTACTTC
>NA|NA|TRBV6-5|TRBJ2-7
CASNHRSYEQYF
TGTGCCAGCAATCACAGAAGCTACGAGCAGTACTTC
>NA|NA|TRBV4-1|TRBJ2-2
CASSQGGITGELFF
TGCGCCAGCAGCCAAGGAGGGATCACCGGGGAGCTGTTTTTT
>once|NA|TRBV7-9|TRBJ2-3
CASSLLGAGGTDTQYF
TGTGCCAGCAGCTTATTGGGGGCTGGTGGCACAGATACGCAGTATTTT
>NA|TRBD2|TRBV19|TRBJ2-1
CASMVSGGSSSYNEQFF
TGTGCCAGTATGGTTAGCGGGGGGTCAAGCTCCTACAATGAGCAGTTCTTC
>NA|NA|TRBV10-2|TRBJ1-5
CASSESGGQPQHF
TGCGCCAGCAGTGAGTCGGGGGGACAGCCCCAGCATTTT
>NA|TRBD1|TRBV5-1|TRBJ1-2
CASSSGQGSGYTF
TGCGCCAGCAGCTCCGGACAGGGGTCTGGCTACACCTTC